This T cell receptor (beta chain) is from a study of blood T cell repertoires in COVID-19. The V gene's germline CDR1 is PRHDT and CDR2 FYEKMQ (reference sequence). The CDR3 totals 17 residues. With 6 bases removed from V and 2 bases from J, the gap between germline ends came to 17 bases. Using immunoSEQ multiplex PCR, the repertoire was profiled, and TCRdb retains in-frame clones only, with some absent. The table includes around 320,000 clones, under 90% detected once. This sequence joins TRBV13 and TRBJ2-6; TRBD2 is a possible D gene (6 bases). The sample was peripheral blood. This TCR was recovered from a woman in her 30s with COVID-19, enrolled during active disease. DNA for the CDR3: TGTGCCAGCAGGCCGACCCACTGGGGGGCTGGGGCCAACGTCCTGACTTTC. This codes for CASRPTHWGAGANVLTF.